Presented here are 3 T cell receptor beta chains from one specimen sequenced in a study of shared clonotypes between healthy human individuals. The method was immunoSEQ multiplex PCR; TCRdb's version includes in-frame clones alone and lacks a portion of them. The sample records about 2 million clones, about 95% being singletons. Positively selected for CCR7, the CD45RO-negative cells used as naive CD8 cells excluded terminally differentiated effector memory CD45RA+ cells. Sequenced: naive CD8+ T cells sorted from blood. The source is a man aged 18 to 30 in good health.

The rearrangement uses TRBV9 and TRBJ2-1; 7 nucleotides align to TRBD2. The V segment lost 0 bases and the J segment 7 bases; nucleotides outside the gene matches: 7. CDR1 SGDLS and CDR2 YYNGEE come from the germline V gene. The CDR3 runs to 15 residues. The CDR3 spells CASSVVPELANEQFF. CDR3 in DNA: TGTGCCAGCAGCGTAGTCCCCGAACTAGCGAATGAGCAGTTCTTC.

J is TRBJ2-7 and V is TRBV13, with 11 nucleotides matching TRBD1. CDR1 is PRHDT and CDR2 is FYEKMQ in the germline V gene (reference sequence). V lost 4 bases, J lost 6 bases, and 8 bases stayed unmatched. The CDR3 sequence is 15 residues long. CDR3 amino acids: CASSYSGQGAIEQYF. CDR3 in DNA: TGTGCCAGCAGCTACTCCGGACAGGGGGCGATCGAGCAGTACTTC.

This chain links TRBV15 with TRBJ2-2; D remains ambiguous. The CDR3 has 13 residues. Trimming pared 9 bases from V and 2 bases from J, leaving 10 bases between. Germline CDR1 LNHNV, CDR2 YYDKDF (reference sequence). In DNA, the CDR3 is TGTGCCACGTCAGACATTAACACCGGGGAGCTGTTTTTT. This gives the protein CATSDINTGELFF.